This TCR beta chain was sequenced for a study of cytomegalovirus exposure and HLA in healthy donors. Study-wide results and limits: The listing of 150 to 200 TCR beta chains classed them as cytomegalovirus-associated.

These donors were members of the roughly 120-subject validation cohort, a group separate from the approximately 670-subject first cohort. The data were produced by immunoSEQ multiplex PCR, yet TCRdb's version contains in-frame clones alone and is incomplete. The sample has 90,000 or so clones; less than 85% are singletons. The CDR3 covers 15 residues. The germline gives CDR1 MDHEN, CDR2 SYDVKM. V was pared by 6 bases and J by 4 bases, with 7 bases of the junction left unmatched. About this clone itself: Its antigen remains unidentified.

The sequence derives from a man aged 18 to 30 in good health and CMV-seropositive. V and J are TRBV28 and TRBJ2-1, with 9 bases matching TRBD1. The sample consisted of PBMCs. In nucleotides, the CDR3 is TGTGCCAGCAGACTTAACAGGGGGCGTTACAATGAGCAGTTCTTC. Protein sequence: CASRLNRGRYNEQFF.